This TCR beta chain was obtained from a study of CD8 T cells in ankylosing spondylitis. TCRdb re-analysed the 5' RACE reads in MiXCR, keeping a single row per CDR3 protein. The table lists 200,000 to 300,000 distinct CDR3 sequences, approximately 9% of them singletons, with almost 7% in the top ten. The table lists this clonotype with many counts. What it recognizes is unknown. V was cut by 0 bases and J by 1 base, with 13 bases left in between. Germline V gene lookup returns CDR1 SGHAT and CDR2 FQNNGV. The CDR3 totals 17 residues. Study-wide findings and caveats: Researchers report that disease-linked clones proved CD8+ and relatively rare in peripheral blood. There was reportedly significant enrichment of clones that were disease-linked in matched ankylosing spondylitis synovial fluid.

The clonotype was recovered from a male donor with ankylosing spondylitis or in good health (not recorded which). The sample taken for sequencing was blood, either unsorted or a sorted T cell fraction (not recorded which). This chain links TRBV11-2 with TRBJ2-1, with D perhaps assigned TRBD1 or TRBD2 (5 bases each). The chain's CDR3 is CASSLDRLGVSYNEQFF. DNA of the CDR3: TGTGCCAGCAGCTTAGATCGGTTGGGGGTTTCCTACAATGAGCAGTTCTTC.